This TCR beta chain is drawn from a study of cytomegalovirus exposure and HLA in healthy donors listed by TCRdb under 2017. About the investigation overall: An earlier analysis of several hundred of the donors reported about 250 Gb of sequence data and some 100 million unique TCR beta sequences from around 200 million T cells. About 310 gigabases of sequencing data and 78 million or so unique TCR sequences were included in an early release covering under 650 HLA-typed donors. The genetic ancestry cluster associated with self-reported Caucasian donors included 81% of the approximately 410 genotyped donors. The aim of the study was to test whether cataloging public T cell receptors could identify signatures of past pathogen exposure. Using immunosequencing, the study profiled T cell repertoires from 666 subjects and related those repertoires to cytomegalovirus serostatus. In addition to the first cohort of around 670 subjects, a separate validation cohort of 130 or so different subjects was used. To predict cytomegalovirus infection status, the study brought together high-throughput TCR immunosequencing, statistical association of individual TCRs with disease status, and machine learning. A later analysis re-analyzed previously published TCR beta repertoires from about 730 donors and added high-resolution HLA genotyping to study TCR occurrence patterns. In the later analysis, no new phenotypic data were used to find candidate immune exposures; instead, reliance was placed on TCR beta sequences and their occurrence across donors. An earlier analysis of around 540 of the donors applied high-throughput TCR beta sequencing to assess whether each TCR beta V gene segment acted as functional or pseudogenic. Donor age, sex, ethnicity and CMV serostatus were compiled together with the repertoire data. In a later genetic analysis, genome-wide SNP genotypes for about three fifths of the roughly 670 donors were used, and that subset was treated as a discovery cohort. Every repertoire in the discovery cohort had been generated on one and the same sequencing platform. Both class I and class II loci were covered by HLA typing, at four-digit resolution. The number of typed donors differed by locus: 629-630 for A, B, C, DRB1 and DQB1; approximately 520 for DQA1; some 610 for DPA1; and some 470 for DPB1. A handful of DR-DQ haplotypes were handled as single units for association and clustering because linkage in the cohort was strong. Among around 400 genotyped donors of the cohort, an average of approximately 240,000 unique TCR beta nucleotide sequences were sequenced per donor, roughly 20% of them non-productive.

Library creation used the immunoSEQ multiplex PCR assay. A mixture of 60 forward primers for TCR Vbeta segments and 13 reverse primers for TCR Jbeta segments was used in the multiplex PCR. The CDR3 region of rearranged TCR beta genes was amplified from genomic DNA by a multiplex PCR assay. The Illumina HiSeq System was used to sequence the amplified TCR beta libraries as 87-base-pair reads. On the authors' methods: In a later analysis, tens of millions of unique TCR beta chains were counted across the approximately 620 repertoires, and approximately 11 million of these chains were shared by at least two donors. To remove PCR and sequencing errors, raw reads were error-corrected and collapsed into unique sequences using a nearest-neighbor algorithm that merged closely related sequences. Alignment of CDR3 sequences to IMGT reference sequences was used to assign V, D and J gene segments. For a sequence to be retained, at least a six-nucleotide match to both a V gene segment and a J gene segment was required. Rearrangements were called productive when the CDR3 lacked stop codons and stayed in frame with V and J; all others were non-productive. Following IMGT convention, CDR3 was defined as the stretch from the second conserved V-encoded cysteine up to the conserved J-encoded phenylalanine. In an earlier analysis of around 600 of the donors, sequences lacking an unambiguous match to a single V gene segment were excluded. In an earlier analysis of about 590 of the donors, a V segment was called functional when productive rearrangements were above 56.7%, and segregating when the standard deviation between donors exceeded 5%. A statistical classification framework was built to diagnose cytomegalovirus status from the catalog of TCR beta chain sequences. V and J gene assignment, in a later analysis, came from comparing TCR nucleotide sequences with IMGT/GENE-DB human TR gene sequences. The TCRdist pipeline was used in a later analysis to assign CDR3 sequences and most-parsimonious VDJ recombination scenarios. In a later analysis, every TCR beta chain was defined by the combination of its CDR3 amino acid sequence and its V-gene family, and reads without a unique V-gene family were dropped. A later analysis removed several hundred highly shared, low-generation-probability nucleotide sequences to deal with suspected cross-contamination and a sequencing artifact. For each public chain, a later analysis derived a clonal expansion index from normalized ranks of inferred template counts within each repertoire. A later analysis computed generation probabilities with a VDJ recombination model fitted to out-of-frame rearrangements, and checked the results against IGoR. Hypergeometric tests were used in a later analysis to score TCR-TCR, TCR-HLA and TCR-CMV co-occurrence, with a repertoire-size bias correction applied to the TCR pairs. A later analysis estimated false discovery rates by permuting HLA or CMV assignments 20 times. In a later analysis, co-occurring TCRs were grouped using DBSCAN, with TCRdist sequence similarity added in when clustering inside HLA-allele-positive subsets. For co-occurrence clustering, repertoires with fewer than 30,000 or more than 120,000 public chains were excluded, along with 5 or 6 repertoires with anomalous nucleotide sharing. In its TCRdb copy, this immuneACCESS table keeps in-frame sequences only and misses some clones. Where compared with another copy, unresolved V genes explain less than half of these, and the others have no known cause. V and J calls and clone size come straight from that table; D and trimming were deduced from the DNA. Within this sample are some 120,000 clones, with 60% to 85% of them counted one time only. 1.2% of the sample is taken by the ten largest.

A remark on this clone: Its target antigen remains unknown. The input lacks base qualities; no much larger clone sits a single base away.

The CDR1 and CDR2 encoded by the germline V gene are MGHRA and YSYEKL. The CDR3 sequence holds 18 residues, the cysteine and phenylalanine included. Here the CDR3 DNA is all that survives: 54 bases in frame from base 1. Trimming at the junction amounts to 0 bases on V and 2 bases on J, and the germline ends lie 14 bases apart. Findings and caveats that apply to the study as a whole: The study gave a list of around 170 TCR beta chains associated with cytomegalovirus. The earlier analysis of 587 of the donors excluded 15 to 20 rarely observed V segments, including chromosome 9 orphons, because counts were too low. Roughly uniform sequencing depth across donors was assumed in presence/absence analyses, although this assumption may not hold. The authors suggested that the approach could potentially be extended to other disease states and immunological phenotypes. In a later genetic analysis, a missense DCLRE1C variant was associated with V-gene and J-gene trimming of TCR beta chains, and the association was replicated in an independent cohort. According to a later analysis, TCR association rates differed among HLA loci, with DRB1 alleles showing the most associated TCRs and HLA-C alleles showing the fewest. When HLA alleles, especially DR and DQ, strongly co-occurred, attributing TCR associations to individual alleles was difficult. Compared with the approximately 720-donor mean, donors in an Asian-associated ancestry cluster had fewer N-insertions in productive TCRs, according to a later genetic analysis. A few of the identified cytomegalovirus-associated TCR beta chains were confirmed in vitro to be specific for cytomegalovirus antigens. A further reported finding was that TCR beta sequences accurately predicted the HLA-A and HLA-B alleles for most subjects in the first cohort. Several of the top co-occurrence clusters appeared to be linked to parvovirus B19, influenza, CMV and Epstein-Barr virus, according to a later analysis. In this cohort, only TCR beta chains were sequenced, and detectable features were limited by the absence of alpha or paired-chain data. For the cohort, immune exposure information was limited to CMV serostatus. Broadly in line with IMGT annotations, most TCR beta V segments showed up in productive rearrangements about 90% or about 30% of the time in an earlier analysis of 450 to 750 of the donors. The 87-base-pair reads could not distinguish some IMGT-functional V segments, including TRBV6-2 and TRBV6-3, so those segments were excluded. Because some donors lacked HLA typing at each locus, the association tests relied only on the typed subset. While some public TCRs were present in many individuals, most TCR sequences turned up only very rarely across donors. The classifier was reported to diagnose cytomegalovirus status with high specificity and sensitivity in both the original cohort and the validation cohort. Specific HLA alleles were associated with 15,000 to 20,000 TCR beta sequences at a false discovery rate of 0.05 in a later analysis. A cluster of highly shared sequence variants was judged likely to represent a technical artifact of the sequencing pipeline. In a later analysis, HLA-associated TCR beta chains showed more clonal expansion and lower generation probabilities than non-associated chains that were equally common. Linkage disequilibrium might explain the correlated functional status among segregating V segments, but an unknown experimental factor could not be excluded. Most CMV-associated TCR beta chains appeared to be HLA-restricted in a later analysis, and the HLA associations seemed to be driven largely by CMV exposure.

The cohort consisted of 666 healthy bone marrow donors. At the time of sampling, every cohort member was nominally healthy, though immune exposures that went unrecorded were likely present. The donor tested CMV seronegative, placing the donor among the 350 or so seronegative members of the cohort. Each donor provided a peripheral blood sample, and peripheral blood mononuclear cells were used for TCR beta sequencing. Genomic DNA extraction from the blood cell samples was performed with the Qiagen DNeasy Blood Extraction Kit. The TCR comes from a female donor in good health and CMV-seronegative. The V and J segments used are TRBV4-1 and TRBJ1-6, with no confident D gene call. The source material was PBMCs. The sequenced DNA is TGCGCCAGCAGCCAAGATCGTCGGGGTCTCGCCTATAATTCACCCCTCCACTTT. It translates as CASSQDRRGLAYNSPLHF.